This record concerns one TCR beta chain sequence. Its antigen is not yet known. No per-base quality is available; no much larger clone lies one base away. This sample was included in a study of shared clonotypes between healthy human individuals (dated by TCRdb to the early 2020s). For the study in its entirety: A couple of women and a few men aged 18 to 49 years were included in the cohort. Leukapheresis yielded between about 0.9 and 9.5 billion PBMCs per donor. For each donor, three plates each were used for CD4 naive and CD4 memory, two plates were used for CD8 naive, and one plate was used for CD8 memory. The study deeply sequenced blood TCR repertoires of several healthy adults to estimate repertoire size and the extent of clonotype sharing between individuals. Libraries were prepared and TCR repertoires were sequenced by different laboratories using diverse techniques, in order to increase sequencing depth and limit assay-specific biases.

Spanning cysteine to phenylalanine, the CDR3 consists of 14 amino acids. The kept DNA is CDR3 alone, 42 bases in frame from the first base. Unmatched junction bases come to 6, with V trimmed by 10 bases and J by 6 bases. The CDR1 and CDR2 encoded by the germline V gene (reference sequence) are LNHDA and SQIVND. On the study overall, not on this receptor specifically: Larger estimated clonotype richness was generally found for naive subsets than for memory subsets. Because the study included only a small number of donors, the genetic and exposure-history diversity represented was limited. Incomplete sequencing was indicated by rarefaction of sorted-subset datasets, despite the large sequencing depth. When several donors were compared, the shared fraction of clonotypes was about 5% for naive CD4, over 3% for naive CD8, 2% to 2.5% for memory CD4, and 0.4% for memory CD8. Sampling was restricted to blood, and TCR repertoires in tissue are likely to differ from TCR repertoires in blood. Pairwise subsampling led to the expectation that sequencing depth would affect the degree of clonotype sharing among donors. Higher generation probabilities were observed for clonotypes shared by all four sorted-subset donors than for non-shared clonotypes.

Using the deep immunoSEQ assay, TCR CDR3 regions were amplified from genomic DNA by multiplex PCR. Extracted genomic DNA from each cell subset was distributed evenly across all wells of several immunoSEQ 96-well plates, and each plate was treated as a replicate. For sorted subsets, each replicate PCR was loaded with 200 to 250 ng genomic DNA, equivalent to some 27,000 T cell genomes. The purified libraries were quantified using a Qubit 3.0 fluorometer, sized with a Bioanalyzer 2100, and then quantified again using the KAPA Library Quantification kit. A separate single-read 150-cycle Illumina NextSeq 550 flow cell was used to sequence each immunoSEQ 96-well plate. The paper's processing steps were these. The immunoSEQ output contained only junctional sequences without quality scores, so filtering could not match that applied to full-length reads. Sequences were annotated with PyIR, a Python wrapper for IgBLAST v1.9, using IMGT germline references to assign V/J genes and CDR3. Reads were removed for weak V/J assignments (E-value above 1e-6), missing CDR3, stop codons, out-of-frame junctions, or ambiguous translated residues. A V3J clonotype was defined by an identical inferred V gene, J gene, and CDR3 amino acid sequence. The percentage overlap between two repertoires was calculated by dividing the number of shared unique clonotypes by the size of the smaller repertoire. Richness of each repertoire was evaluated using RTK rarefaction, the Chao1 estimator, and Recon v2.1 estimates of unobserved clonotypes. Generation probabilities were computed with OLGA for all TCRbeta clonotypes obtained by the gDNA method from several donors. Sourced from immuneACCESS, this table was stored by TCRdb with only in-frame sequences that have V and J called. A share of the clones is absent; for the studies checked, an unresolved V gene accounts for under half, and the remainder has no known explanation. Clonal size and the V and J genes are those of that table, whereas D and trimming came from the DNA. Recorded for this sample are 2.3 million or so clones; 85% to 95% of them occurred a single time. The ten biggest clones cover approximately 0.4% of the sample.

The donors were healthy, HIV-negative adults who had no recently reported acute infections or vaccinations. Only Caucasian adults living in Nashville, Tennessee, USA were represented among the donors. CD4+ T cells were enriched through magnetic negative selection, after which naive cells were positively selected on CD45RA and the remaining negative fraction served as the memory subset. Blood was obtained by leukapheresis, after which PBMCs were separated by Ficoll-Histopaque density gradient centrifugation and cryopreserved in liquid nitrogen vapor phase. Analytical flow cytometry was used to check the purity and quantity of every magnetically sorted T cell population. Genomic DNA was isolated from every sorted fraction and measured by UV absorbance on a Nanodrop 2000c.

This TCR derives from a man younger than 30 in good health. Some clones in this sample may be carry-over from other donors' samples. The sequenced sample consisted of naive CD4+ T cells from PBMCs. According to the study, the label for this sample's cell subset or site signals: CD45RA+ positively selected. This chain joins TRBV19 to TRBJ2-1; 13 of the junction bases match TRBD2. The encoded CDR3 is CATLRLAGGNEQFF. The bases read TGTGCCACTCTAAGACTAGCGGGAGGCAATGAGCAGTTCTTC.